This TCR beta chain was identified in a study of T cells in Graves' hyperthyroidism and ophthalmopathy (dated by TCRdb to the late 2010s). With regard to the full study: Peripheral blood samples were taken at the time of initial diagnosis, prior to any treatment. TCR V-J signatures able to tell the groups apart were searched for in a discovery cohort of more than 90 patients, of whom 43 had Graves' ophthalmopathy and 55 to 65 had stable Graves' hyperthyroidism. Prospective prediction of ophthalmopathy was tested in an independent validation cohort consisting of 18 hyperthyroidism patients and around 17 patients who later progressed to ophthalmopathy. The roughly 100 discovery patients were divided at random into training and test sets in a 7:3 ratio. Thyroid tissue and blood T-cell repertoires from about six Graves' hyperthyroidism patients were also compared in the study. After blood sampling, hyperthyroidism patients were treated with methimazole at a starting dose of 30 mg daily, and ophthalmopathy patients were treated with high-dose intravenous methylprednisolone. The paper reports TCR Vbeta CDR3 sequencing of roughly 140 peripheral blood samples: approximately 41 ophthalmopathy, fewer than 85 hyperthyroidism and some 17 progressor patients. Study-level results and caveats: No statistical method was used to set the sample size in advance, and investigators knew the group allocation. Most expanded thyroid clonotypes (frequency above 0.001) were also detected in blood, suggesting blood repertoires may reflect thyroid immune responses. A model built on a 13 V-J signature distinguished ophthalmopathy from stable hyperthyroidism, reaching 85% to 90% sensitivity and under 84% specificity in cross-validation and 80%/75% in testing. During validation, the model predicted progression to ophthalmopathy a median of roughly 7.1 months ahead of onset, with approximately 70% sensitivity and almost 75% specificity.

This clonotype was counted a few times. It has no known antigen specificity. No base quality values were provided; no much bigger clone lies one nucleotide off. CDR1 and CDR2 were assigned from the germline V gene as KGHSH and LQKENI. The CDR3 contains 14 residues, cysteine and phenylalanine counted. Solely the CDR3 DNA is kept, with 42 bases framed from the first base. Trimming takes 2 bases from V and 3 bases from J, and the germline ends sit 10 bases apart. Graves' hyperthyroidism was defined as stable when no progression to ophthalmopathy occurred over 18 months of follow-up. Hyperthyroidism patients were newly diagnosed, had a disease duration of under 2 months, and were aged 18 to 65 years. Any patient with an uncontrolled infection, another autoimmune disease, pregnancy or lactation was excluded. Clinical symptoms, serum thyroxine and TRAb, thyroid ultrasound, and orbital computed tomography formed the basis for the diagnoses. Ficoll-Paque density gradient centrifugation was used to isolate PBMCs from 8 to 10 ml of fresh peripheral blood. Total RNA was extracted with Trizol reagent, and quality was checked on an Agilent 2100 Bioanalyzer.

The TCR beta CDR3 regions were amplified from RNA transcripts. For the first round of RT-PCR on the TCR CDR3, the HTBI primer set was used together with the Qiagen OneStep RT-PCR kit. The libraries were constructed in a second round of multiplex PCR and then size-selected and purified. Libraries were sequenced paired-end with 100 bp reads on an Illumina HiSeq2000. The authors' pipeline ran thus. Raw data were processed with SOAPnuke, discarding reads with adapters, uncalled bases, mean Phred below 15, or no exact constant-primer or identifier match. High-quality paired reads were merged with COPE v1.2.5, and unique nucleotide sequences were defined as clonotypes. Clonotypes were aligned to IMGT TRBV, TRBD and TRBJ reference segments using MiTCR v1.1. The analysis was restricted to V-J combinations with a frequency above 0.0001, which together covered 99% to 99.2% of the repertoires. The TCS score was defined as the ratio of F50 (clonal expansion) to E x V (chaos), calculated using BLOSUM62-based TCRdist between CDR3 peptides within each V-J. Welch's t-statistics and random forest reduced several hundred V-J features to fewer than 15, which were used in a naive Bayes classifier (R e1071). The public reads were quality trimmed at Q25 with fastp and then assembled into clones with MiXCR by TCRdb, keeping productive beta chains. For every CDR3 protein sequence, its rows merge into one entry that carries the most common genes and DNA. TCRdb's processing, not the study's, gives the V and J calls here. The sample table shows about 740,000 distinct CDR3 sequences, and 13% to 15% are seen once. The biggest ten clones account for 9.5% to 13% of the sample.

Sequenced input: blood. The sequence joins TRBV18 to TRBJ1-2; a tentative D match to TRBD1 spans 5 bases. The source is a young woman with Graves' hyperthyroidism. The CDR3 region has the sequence CASSPVRADYGYTF. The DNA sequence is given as TGTGCCAGCTCACCAGTCAGGGCGGACTATGGCTACACCTTC.